The clone carrying this TCR beta chain was seen repeatedly, ten times or more. As yet, its antigen is unknown. The TCR beta CDR3 regions underwent amplification using RNA transcripts as the source. Carried out on the TCR CDR3, a first-round RT-PCR used the HTBI primer set. TCRdb independently ran MiXCR on the multiplex PCR reads; one entry per CDR3 protein. This table holds roughly 300,000 distinct CDR3 sequences, around 20% found once. This sample is drawn from a study of T cells in Graves' hyperthyroidism and ophthalmopathy. Background on the study: Specimen type is peripheral blood, collected at initial diagnosis prior to any treatment.

Together with thyroid ultrasound, orbital computed tomography, serum thyroxine and TRAb, clinical symptoms were used for diagnoses. Extraction of PBMCs used 8 to 10 ml of fresh peripheral blood. There are 14 residues in the CDR3. Trimming took 5 bases from V and 6 from J; bases not matched to a gene: 8. Study-wide results and caveats: Blood also carried most thyroid clonotypes expanded above 0.001.

The sequencing input was blood. This clonotype was sampled from a woman aged 45 to 65 with Graves' hyperthyroidism. This chain links TRBV12-3 or TRBV12-4 with TRBJ2-7; 9 bases are a match to TRBD1. CDR3 in DNA: TGTGCCAGCAGTCGTCCCGGGACAGGGATCGAGCAGTACTTC. It yields the protein CASSRPGTGIEQYF.